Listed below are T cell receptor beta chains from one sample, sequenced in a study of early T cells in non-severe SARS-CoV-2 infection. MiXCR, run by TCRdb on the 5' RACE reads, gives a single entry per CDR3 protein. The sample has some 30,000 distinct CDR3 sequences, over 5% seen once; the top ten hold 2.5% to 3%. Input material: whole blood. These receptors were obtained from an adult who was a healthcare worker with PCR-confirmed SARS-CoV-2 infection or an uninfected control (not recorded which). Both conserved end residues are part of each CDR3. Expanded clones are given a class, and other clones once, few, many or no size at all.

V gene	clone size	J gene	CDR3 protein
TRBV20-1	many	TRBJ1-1	CSANTVSPGWNTEAFF
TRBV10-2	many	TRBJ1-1	CASSGRTGQTEAFF
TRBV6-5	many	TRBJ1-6	CASRRVPGTDNSPLHF
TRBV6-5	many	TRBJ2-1	CASSPTSGRINNEQFF
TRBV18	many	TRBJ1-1	CASSPSPGATMNTEAFF
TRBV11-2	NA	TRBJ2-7	CASSLVPGLAASYEQYF
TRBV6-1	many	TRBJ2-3	CASSGHTSGVSISTDTQYF
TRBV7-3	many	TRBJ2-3	CASSPRGPADTQYF
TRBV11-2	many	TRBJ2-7	CASSLPGTVIYEQYF
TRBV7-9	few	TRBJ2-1	CASSPYSTGDYNEQFF
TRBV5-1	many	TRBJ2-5	CASSISGRAPAQETQYF
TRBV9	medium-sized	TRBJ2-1	CASSVDGRSYNEQFF
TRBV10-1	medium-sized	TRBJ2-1	CASSESLNEQFF
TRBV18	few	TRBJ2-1	CASSRLLAGGGNEQFF
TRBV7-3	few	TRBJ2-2	CASSLTAGQGLPNTGELFF
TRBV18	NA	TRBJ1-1	CASTPLRGQGLAFADTEAFF
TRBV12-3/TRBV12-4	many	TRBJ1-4	CASQDISNEKLFF